The T cell receptor (beta chain) under discussion was sequenced for a study of cytomegalovirus exposure and HLA in healthy donors. Although they were nominally healthy when sampled, donors likely had unrecorded immune exposures. The PCR was carried out with 60 Vbeta primers and 13 Jbeta primers. Measured with immunoSEQ multiplex PCR; TCRdb has only the in-frame clones, and not every one. The sample yields 100,000 to 150,000 clones, approximately 82% seen once. CDR1 and CDR2 (germline): SEHNR, FQNEAQ (reference sequence). The CDR3 sequence is 14 residues long. V lost 8 bases and J lost 3; bases outside the gene matches: 7.

This receptor was identified in a man younger than 30 in good health and CMV-seropositive. Source material: PBMCs. The chain uses TRBV7-9 and TRBJ2-1; TRBD2 aligns across 7 bases. In DNA, the CDR3 is TGTGCCAGCTGGGATTCGGGGGGCTACAATGAGCAGTTCTTC. Residues: CASWDSGGYNEQFF.